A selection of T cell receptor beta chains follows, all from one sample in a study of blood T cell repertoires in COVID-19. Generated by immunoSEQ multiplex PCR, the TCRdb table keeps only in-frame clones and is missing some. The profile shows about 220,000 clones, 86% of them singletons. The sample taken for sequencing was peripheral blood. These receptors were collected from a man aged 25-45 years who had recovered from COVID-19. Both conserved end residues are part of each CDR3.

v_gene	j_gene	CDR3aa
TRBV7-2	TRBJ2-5	CASSRDRGRETQYF
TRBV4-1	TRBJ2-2	CASSQDARRAGELFF
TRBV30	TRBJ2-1	CACANLVTSGEQFF
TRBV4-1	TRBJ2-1	CASSPMLGQDTYNEQFF
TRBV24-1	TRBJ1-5	CATSDSTGRWDQPQHF
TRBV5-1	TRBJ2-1	CASSFTLPTSGGGRYNEQFF
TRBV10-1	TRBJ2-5	CASRGWVRERGGQETQYF
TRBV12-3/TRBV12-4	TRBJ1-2	CASRYGSAHGYTF
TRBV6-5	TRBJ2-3	CASSRTLRHGDTQYF
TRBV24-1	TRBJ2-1	CATSDLGLAGRNEQFF
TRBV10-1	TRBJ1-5	CASSPLGHRTRSQHF
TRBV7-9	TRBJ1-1	CASSLTGNTEAFF
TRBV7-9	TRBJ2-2	CASSLRLAGGRTGELFF
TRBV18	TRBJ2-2	CASSLLAGANTGELFF
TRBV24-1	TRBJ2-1	CATSDSGTGSYNEQFF
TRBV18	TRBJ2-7	CASSARTGNYYEQYF
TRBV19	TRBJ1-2	CASSIGRLEDRYYGYTF
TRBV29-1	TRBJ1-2	CSGDSNYGYTF
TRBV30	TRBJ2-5	CAWTRGRDETQYF
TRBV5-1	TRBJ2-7	CASSATGVSYEQYF
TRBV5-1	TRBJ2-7	CASSLEQGYLEQYF
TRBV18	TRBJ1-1	CASSPNSGGAGEAFF
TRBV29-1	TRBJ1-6	CSVTVTGGPYSPLHF
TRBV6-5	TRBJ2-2	CASSLPRQSNTGELFF
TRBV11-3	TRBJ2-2	CASSLGIRPFGELFF
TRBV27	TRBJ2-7	CASSYWTGATYEQYF
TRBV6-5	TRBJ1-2	CASSSGPNYGYTF
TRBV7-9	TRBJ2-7	CASSLRHRDYEQYF
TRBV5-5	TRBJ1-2	CASSPDGNYGYTF
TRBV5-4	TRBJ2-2	CASSLGYGGALTGELFF
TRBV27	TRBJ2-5	CASSLGSQETQYF
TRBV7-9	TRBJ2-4	CASSFATGANIQYF
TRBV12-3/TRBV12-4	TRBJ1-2	CASSLANYGYTF
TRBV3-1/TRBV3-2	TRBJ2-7	CASSQPGGGFYEQYF
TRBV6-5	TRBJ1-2	CASRQGNNGYTF
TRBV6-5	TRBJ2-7	CASKAGEQYF
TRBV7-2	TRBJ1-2	CASSLAQVYAGYTF
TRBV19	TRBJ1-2	CASTPGPILYGYTF
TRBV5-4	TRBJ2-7	CASRPGPAYEQYF
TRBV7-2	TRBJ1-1	CASSFPGTGNTEAFF
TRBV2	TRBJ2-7	CASGLGGYEQYF
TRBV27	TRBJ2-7	CASSLTRSVGEQYF
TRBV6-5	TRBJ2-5	CASSYWTNQETQYF
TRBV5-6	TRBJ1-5	CASSPSTGPGQPQHF
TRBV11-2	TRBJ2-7	CASSFPGSRVYEQYF
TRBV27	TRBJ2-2	CASSKFTGGRWELFF
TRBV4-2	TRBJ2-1	CASSQGGSNEQFF
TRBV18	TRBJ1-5	CASSPIQTGNQPQHF
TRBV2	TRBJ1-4	CASSDRGEKLFF
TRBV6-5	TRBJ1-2	CASSYSKGGWYGYTF
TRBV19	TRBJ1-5	CASSYSSGGNQPQHF
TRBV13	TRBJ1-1	CASSISTGPRDTEAFF
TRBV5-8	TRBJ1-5	CASSLTGFGQPQHF
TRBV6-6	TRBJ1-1	CASSPLPGQGVTEAFF
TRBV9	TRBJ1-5	CASSVAAGSNQPQHF
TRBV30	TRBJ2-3	CAWIDGGDTQYF
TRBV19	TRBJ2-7	CASSKGTGSYEQYF
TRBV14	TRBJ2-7	CASSQVDRGVYEQYF
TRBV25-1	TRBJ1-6	CASSDAGFNYSPLHF
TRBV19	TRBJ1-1	CASSIRGSNTEAFF